The next 9 T cell receptor beta chains were all read from a single sample in a study of OX40 agonist ivuxolimab in advanced cancers. Profiled with immunoSEQ multiplex PCR; TCRdb holds only in-frame clones, not every one. Among over 80,000 clones listed, about 90% were seen once. The sample was CD4+ or CD8+ T cells sorted from blood, taken in a trial of the OX40 agonist ivuxolimab. The receptor set was obtained from an adult with an advanced solid tumor such as melanoma, head and neck, liver or kidney cancer.

V usage is TRBV18 and J usage is TRBJ2-3, with D unclear. The CDR3 spans 12 residues. Trimming cost V 4 bases and J 0 bases, with 2 bases left between them. Per germline, CDR1 KGHSH and CDR2 LQKENI. The CDR3 DNA reads as TGTGCCAGCTCACGGAGCACAGATACGCAGTATTTT. Translating gives CASSRSTDTQYF.

The V gene is TRBV7-9, the J gene TRBJ2-1; possible D gene TRBD1, 5 bases. Between the trimmed V and J ends, which lost 5 bases and 1 base, there was a span of 12 bases. This CDR3 is 15 amino acids long. From germline, CDR1 is SEHNR and CDR2 FQNEAQ (reference sequence). CDR3 residues: CASSLGAGSYNEQFF. CDR3 DNA: TGTGCCAGCAGCCTGGGTGCAGGGTCCTACAATGAGCAGTTCTTC.

CDR3 sequence (DNA): TGCGCCAGCAGCCAAGGGGAGGCCAGGGGGATTTGGACTGAAGCTTTCTTT. Its translation: CASSQGEARGIWTEAFF. This chain links TRBV4-1 with TRBJ1-1; 7 nucleotides match TRBD1. Germline V gives CDR1 MGHRA, CDR2 YSYEKL. V lost 1 base, J lost 5 bases, and 13 bases stayed unmatched. The CDR3 has 17 amino acids.

This sequence joins TRBV5-1 and TRBJ2-3; 12 nucleotides agree with TRBD2. This CDR3 is 16 amino acids long. Per the germline V gene, CDR1 is SGHRS and CDR2 is YFSETQ. J gave up 2 bases and V 4 bases, and 5 bases lay outside the gene matches. The CDR3 loop reads CASSVLAGGNTDTQYF. The CDR3, as DNA: TGCGCCAGCAGCGTACTAGCGGGGGGAAACACAGATACGCAGTATTTT.

This clone was detected a few times. CDR3 residues: CASSPLPGQNYGYTF. The DNA of the CDR3 is TGTGCCAGCAGCCCCCTGCCCGGTCAGAACTATGGCTACACCTTC. The rearrangement links TRBV5-5 to TRBJ1-2; D remains unclear. The CDR3 consists of 15 residues. Per germline, CDR1 SGHKS and CDR2 YYEKEE (reference sequence). V was cut by 4 bases and J by 2 bases, with 15 bases left in between.

The genes are TRBV6-1 and TRBJ2-7, with 7 positions matching TRBD1. Per the germline V gene, CDR1 is MNHNS and CDR2 is SASEGT. J gave up 3 bases and V 5 bases, and 4 bases lay outside the gene matches. The CDR3 runs 13 residues. The CDR3 DNA reads as TGTGCCAGCAGTCGGGACAGTTTCTACGAGCAGTACTTC. It specifies CASSRDSFYEQYF.

The chain uses TRBV28 and TRBJ1-1; no reliable D call. The V gene lost 1 base and the J gene lost 1 base, with 7 bases spanning the gap. CDR3 length: 14 residues. Germline CDR1 is MDHEN and CDR2 is SYDVKM. CDR3 in DNA: TGTGCCAGCAGTTTATATTTCGGGAACACTGAAGCTTTCTTT. Translated: CASSLYFGNTEAFF.

The chain employs TRBV9 and TRBJ2-3; TRBD1 agrees at 8 bases. Germline V gene lookup returns CDR1 SGDLS and CDR2 YYNGEE. The CDR3 is made up of 18 amino acids. The J segment lost 2 bases and the V segment lost 0 bases, leaving 11 bases of the junction unmatched. DNA of the CDR3: TGTGCCAGCAGCGTAGACCCTGGGGGACAGGCGAACACAGATACGCAGTATTTT. Protein: CASSVDPGGQANTDTQYF.

The chain employs TRBV23-1 and TRBJ2-3; D gene uncertain. TRBV23-1 is flagged as an ORF with uncertain function. This CDR3 has 13 amino acids. V was trimmed by 2 bases and J by 1 base, leaving 4 bases between them. The CDR3 here is CASSQGGTDTQYF. CDR3 sequence (DNA): TGCGCCAGCAGTCAAGGAGGCACAGATACGCAGTATTTT.